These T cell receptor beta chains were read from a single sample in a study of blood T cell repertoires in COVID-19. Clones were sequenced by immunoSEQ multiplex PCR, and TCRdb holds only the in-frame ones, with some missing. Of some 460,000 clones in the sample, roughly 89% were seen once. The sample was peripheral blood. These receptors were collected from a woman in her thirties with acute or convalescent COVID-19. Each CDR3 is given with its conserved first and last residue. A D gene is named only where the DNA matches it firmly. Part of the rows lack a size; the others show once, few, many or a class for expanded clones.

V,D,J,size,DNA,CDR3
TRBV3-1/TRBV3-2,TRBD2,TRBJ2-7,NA,TGTGCCAGCAGCCAAGACCAGCGGGGGGTCTACGAGCAGTACTTC,CASSQDQRGVYEQYF
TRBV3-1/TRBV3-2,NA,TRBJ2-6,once,TGTGCCAGCAGCCAATCAGGCATATCTGGGGCCAACGTCCTGACTTTC,CASSQSGISGANVLTF
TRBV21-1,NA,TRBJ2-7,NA,TGTGCCAGCAGCAAAGATAGCAGCTTAACGACCTACGAGCAGTACTTC,CASSKDSSLTTYEQYF
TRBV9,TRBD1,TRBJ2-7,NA,TGTGCCAGCAGCGTAGCCTCGACAGGGCCCCTCTCCGAGCAGTACTTC,CASSVASTGPLSEQYF
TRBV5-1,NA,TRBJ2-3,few,TGCGCCAGCAGCTTGGCCGTGACAGATACGCAGTATTTT,CASSLAVTDTQYF
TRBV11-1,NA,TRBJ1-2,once,TGTGCCAGCAGCTTGGGGGCAGCGTCTAACTATGGCTACACCTTC,CASSLGAASNYGYTF
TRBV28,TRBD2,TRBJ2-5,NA,TGTGCCAGCAGCCGTAGCGGGGGGTACCAAGAGACCCAGTACTTC,CASSRSGGYQETQYF
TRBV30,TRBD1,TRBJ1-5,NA,TGTGCCTGGAGTGTTCAGGGGGATCAGCCCCAGCATTTT,CAWSVQGDQPQHF
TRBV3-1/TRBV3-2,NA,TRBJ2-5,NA,TGTGCCAGCAGCCTGGACACCGCCTCGAAGACCCAGTACTTC,CASSLDTASKTQYF
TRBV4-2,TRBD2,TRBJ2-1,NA,TGTGCCAGCAGCCAAGAGTCGGTAGCGGGGGGGCCCCAGTTCTTC,CASSQESVAGGPQFF
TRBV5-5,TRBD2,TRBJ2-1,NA,TGTGCCAGCAGCTCTCACCGGGGCGGGGGTGGTGAGCAGTTCTTC,CASSSHRGGGGEQFF
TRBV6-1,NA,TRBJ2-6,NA,TGTGCCAGCAGTGAATGGGTCGGCGGGTTTAACTTCCTCTCTGGGGCCAACGTCCTGACTTTC,CASSEWVGGFNFLSGANVLTF
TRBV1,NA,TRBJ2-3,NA,TGCACCAGCAGCCAAGGGGGACTGGGGTCCCTAGCGGGGGGGCCGGAAAGCACAGATACGCAGTATTTT,CTSSQGGLGSLAGGPESTDTQYF
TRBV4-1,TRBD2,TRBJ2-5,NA,TGCGCCAGCAGCCTGGGACTAGCGAAAGAGACCCAGTACTTC,CASSLGLAKETQYF
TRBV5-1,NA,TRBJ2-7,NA,TGCGCCAGCAGCTTAACAGTGAACTACGAGCAGTACTTC,CASSLTVNYEQYF
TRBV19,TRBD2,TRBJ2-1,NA,TGTGCCAGTGCCTCCAGCGGGGGGTTCTACAATGAGCAGTTCTTC,CASASSGGFYNEQFF
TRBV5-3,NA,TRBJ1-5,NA,TGTGCCAGAAGCTTGGCGGAGTATAGCAATCAGCCCCAGCATTTT,CARSLAEYSNQPQHF
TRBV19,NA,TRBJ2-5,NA,TGTGCCAGCCCCCGTCAGGTTGTCAGGGCTTACGGGACCCAGTACTTC,CASPRQVVRAYGTQYF
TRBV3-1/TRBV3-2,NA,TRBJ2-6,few,TGTGCCAGCAGCTACCGGGGACTGGCCTCTGGGGCCAACGTCCTGACTTTC,CASSYRGLASGANVLTF
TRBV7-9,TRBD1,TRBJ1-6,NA,TGTGCCAGCAGCTTAGAATGGGACAGGGGTTCACCCCTCCACTTT,CASSLEWDRGSPLHF
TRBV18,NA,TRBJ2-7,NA,TGTGCCAGCTCACCACGGAGGGGAAGCCTCTACGAGCAGTACTTC,CASSPRRGSLYEQYF
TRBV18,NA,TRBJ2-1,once,TGTGCCAGCTCACCTTGGCAGGGAACCTACAATGAGCAGTTCTTC,CASSPWQGTYNEQFF
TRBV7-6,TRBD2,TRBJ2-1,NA,TGTGCCAGCAGCTTAGTGTTAGCGGGGGGGCCGGGTGAGCAGTTCTTC,CASSLVLAGGPGEQFF